Given below is one T cell receptor beta chain in context. The table came from immunoSEQ multiplex PCR; TCRdb's copy has only in-frame clones and leaves some out. The sample lists about 19,000 clones, roughly 80% occurring once. Between the trimmed V and J ends, which lost 5 bases and 0 bases, there was a span of 14 bases. Per the germline V gene, CDR1 is SSHAT and CDR2 is FNYEAQ (reference sequence). The CDR3 totals 15 residues. These data come from a study of OX40 agonist ivuxolimab in advanced cancers. The sequence derives from an adult with an advanced solid tumor such as melanoma, head and neck, liver or kidney cancer. Specimen: CD4+ or CD8+ T cells sorted from blood, collected in a trial of the OX40 agonist ivuxolimab. V gene TRBV7-7 combines with J gene TRBJ2-7; D gene ambiguous. CDR3 sequence: CASSPKVTGSYEQYF. The CDR3 DNA reads TGTGCCAGCAGCCCAAAGGTAACGGGCTCCTACGAGCAGTACTTC.